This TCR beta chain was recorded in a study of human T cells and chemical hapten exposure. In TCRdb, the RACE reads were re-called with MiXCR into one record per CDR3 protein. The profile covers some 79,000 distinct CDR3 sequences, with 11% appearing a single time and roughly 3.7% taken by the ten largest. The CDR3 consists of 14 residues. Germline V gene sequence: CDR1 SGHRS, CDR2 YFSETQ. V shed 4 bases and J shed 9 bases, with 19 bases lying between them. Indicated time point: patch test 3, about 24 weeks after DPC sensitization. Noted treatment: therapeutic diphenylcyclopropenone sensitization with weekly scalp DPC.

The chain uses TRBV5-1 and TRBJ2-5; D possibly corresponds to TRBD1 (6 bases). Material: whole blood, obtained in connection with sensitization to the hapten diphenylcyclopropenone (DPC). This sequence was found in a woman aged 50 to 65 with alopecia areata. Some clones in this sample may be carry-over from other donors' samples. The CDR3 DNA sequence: TGCGCCAGCAGCCCTGGACAGCTTCTGGATGCCCAGTACTTC. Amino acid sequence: CASSPGQLLDAQYF.